The 15 T cell receptor beta chains below were found in one sample sequenced in a study of T cell changes during pregnancy in multiple sclerosis. Measured with immunoSEQ multiplex PCR; TCRdb has only the in-frame clones, and not every one. The sample lists around 69,000 clones, just over 90% occurring once. Sequenced material: peripheral blood, taken in the second trimester of pregnancy. Every receptor here comes from a female donor in good health, enrolled as a control in a pregnancy study.

The rearrangement uses TRBV4-1 and TRBJ1-1; no clear D. The CDR3 consists of 15 residues. Trimming pared 6 bases from V and 1 base from J, leaving 15 bases between. Germline CDR1 is MGHRA and CDR2 is YSYEKL. Here the CDR3 DNA reads TGCGCCAGCAGGCGGTTGGGAGGGCAGAACACTGAAGCTTTCTTT. The encoded protein is CASRRLGGQNTEAFF.

This chain links TRBV28 with TRBJ1-4, with D tentatively TRBD1 (5 bases). This CDR3 has 14 amino acids. V lost 8 bases and J 4 bases, leaving 14 bases between the germline ends. In germline, CDR1 is MDHEN, CDR2 SYDVKM. The CDR3 sequence is CASALGGFNEKLFF. The CDR3, as DNA: TGTGCCAGCGCACTCGGGGGGTTTAATGAAAAACTGTTTTTT.

The chain couples TRBV19 to TRBJ2-5, with unresolved D. This CDR3 is 11 amino acids long. Germline V CDR1 and CDR2: LNHDA, SQIVND (reference sequence). V lost 5 bases and J 4 bases, leaving 5 bases between the germline ends. The CDR3 DNA sequence: TGTGCCAGTAGTTCTTCAGAGACCCAGTACTTC. It is translated as CASSSSETQYF.

The chain recombines TRBV5-1 with TRBJ2-7; TRBD1 matches 8 bases. The V segment lost 3 bases and the J segment 5 bases; nucleotides outside the gene matches: 7. Looked up from germline, CDR1 is SGHRS and CDR2 is YFSETQ. CDR3 length equals 14 residues. The CDR3 protein is CASSYGQGRNEQYF. In nucleotides, the CDR3 is TGCGCCAGCAGCTACGGACAGGGTAGAAACGAGCAGTACTTC.

The rearrangement joins TRBV7-8 to TRBJ2-2; weak D call: TRBD1 (6 bases). V lost 6 bases to trimming and J lost 4 bases, with 12 bases between them. The germline V gene has CDR1 SGHVS and CDR2 FQNEAQ. This CDR3 is 14 amino acids long. CDR3: CASRLHRVTGELFF. Here the CDR3 DNA reads TGTGCCAGCAGGTTGCACAGGGTCACCGGGGAGCTGTTTTTT.

This chain links TRBV4-3 with TRBJ2-7; 10 nucleotides line up with TRBD1. This CDR3 spans 15 amino acids. The junction had 5 bases not matched to a gene; V was cut back by 1 base and J by 5 bases. The germline gives CDR1 LGHNA, CDR2 YSLEER. The CDR3 DNA reads TGCGCCAGCAGCCAAGTTGGGGGACAGGGGAACGAGCAGTACTTC. Translating it yields CASSQVGGQGNEQYF.

The chain employs TRBV9 and TRBJ1-1, with D maybe TRBD1 (5 bases). Per germline, CDR1 SGDLS and CDR2 YYNGEE. The germline V and J ends were trimmed by 2 bases and 6 bases, with 11 bases remaining between them. The CDR3 has 13 residues. The CDR3 here is CASSVGGGAEAFF. In DNA form, the CDR3 reads TGTGCCAGCAGCGTGGGGGGGGGTGCTGAAGCTTTCTTT.

The rearrangement uses TRBV4-2 and TRBJ2-5, with a possible D match to TRBD2 (5 bases). The CDR3 runs to 16 residues. CDR1 and CDR2 (germline): LGHNA, YNFKEQ. V was trimmed by 1 base and J by 5 bases, leaving 17 bases between them. This chain's CDR3 is CASSQATSAPSETQYF. Written as DNA, the CDR3 is TGTGCCAGCAGCCAAGCTACTAGTGCCCCTTCGGAGACCCAGTACTTC.

The chain is built from TRBV4-1 and TRBJ1-4; 7 bases line up with TRBD1. The CDR3 is made up of 16 amino acids. Germline CDR1 is MGHRA and CDR2 is YSYEKL. J was trimmed by 2 bases and V by 2 bases; bases with no gene match: 5. The CDR3 loop is CASSQSPGQTNEKLFF. CDR3 coding DNA: TGCGCCAGCAGCCAATCTCCGGGACAGACTAATGAAAAACTGTTTTTT.

J is TRBJ1-2 and V is TRBV11-2; TRBD1 might be the D (5 bases). The CDR3 is 15 residues long. CDR1 is SGHAT and CDR2 is FQNNGV in the germline V gene. Trimming removed 0 bases from V and 4 bases from J, with 12 bases in between. CDR3 sequence (DNA): TGTGCCAGCAGCTTAGATCCCGGCACAGGCTATGGCTACACCTTC. Residues: CASSLDPGTGYGYTF. The full variable domain, its missing parts supplied by reference TRBV11-2 and TRBJ1-2, is EAGVAQSPRYKIIEKRQSVAFWCNPISGHATLYWYQQILGQGPKLLIQFQNNGVVDDSQLPKDRFSAERLKGVDSTLKIQPAKLEDSAVYLCASSLDPGTGYGYTFGSGTRLTVV.

CDR3 nucleotides: TGTGCCAGCAGCCGATATTCCAGCGGGGGGGCAGGCACCGGGGAGCTGTTTTTT. Protein: CASSRYSSGGAGTGELFF. V usage is TRBV7-3 and J usage is TRBJ2-2; 10 bases map to TRBD2. Losses at the gene ends were 5 bases for V and 4 bases for J; bases not matched to a gene: 13. Germline V gene data show CDR1 as SGHTA and CDR2 as FQGTGA. The length of the CDR3 is 18 residues.

The rearrangement joins TRBV4-3 to TRBJ1-1; D gene ambiguous. Trimming took off 0 bases at V and 7 bases at J, with 15 bases between the two ends. CDR3 length: 15 amino acids. The V gene's germline CDR1 is LGHNA and CDR2 YSLEER. The CDR3 DNA is TGCGCCAGCAGCCAAGATAGCTTCCGGCAGCGTGAAGCTTTCTTT. Translating it yields CASSQDSFRQREAFF.

The V and J genes are TRBV29-1 and TRBJ2-5; 7 bases align to TRBD2. The V and J ends lost 6 bases and 2 bases, in that order; junction bases with no gene match: 3. CDR3 size: 12 residues. CDR1 is SQVTM and CDR2 is ANQGSEA in the germline V gene. Written as DNA, the CDR3 is TGCAGCGTGGGGGGGGTACAAGAGACCCAGTACTTC. This codes for CSVGGVQETQYF.

The V gene is TRBV6-4, the J gene TRBJ1-5; unclear D gene. The CDR3 sequence is 14 residues long. The V end lost 10 bases, the J end lost 2 bases, and 15 bases lay between the germline ends. The germline gives CDR1 MRHNA, CDR2 SNTAGT. DNA of the CDR3: TGTGCCAATCACCCCGGGTGGTGCAATCAGCCCCAGCATTTT. As protein: CANHPGWCNQPQHF.

V usage is TRBV9 and J usage is TRBJ1-1; 9 bases agree with TRBD1. CDR1 SGDLS and CDR2 YYNGEE come from the germline V gene. This CDR3 spans 15 amino acids. Trimming removed 3 bases from V and 5 bases from J; junction bases left unmatched: 8. CDR3 coding DNA: TGTGCCAGCAGCGGACGGGACAGGGATTATACTGAAGCTTTCTTT. Encoded protein: CASSGRDRDYTEAFF.